Sequencing of this TCR beta chain was carried out in a study of blood T cell repertoires in COVID-19. Study in general: Samples representing acute and convalescent COVID-19 were sourced from the United States, Italy and Spain. Nucleic acid was either cDNA or gDNA, and it came from T cells, B-cell-depleted T cells, or PBMCs.

Authors' processing steps: By means of reference gene primer amplification, nucleated cell counts were estimated. Repertoires were generated with immunoSEQ multiplex PCR, while TCRdb's copy carries only in-frame clones and drops some. V, J and clone size are those of that table, while D and trimming were read from the DNA. The table has 170,000 or so clones, just over 85% seen once. Sequenced sample: peripheral blood. The receptor was derived from a man aged 50-59 years with active or convalescent COVID-19.

CDR3 protein: CASSPANTGELFF. The CDR3 DNA follows: TGTGCCAGTAGTCCCGCGAACACCGGGGAGCTGTTTTTT. The genes are TRBV19 and TRBJ2-2, with unresolved D. Germline CDR1 and CDR2: LNHDA and SQIVND (reference sequence). The V end was cut by 5 bases, the J end by 0 bases, with 4 bases between. There are 13 residues in the CDR3.